This is a list of T cell receptor beta chains from one sample in a study of blood T cells in healthy people across ages. TCRdb itself ran the 5' RACE reads through MiXCR, one entry per CDR3 protein. Of around 1.5 million distinct CDR3 sequences listed, around 39% are singletons. The sample was blood. The receptors come from a woman aged 18-29 years in good health. The CDR3 runs from the conserved cysteine through the conserved F or W. Fields, in order: clone size, V gene, J gene, D gene, CDR3 protein, CDR3 DNA. D genes are given only for firm matches. Size is stated for part of the rows, as once, few or many counts, or as a class when the clone is expanded.

clone size: once; V gene: TRBV4-1; J gene: TRBJ1-2; D gene: TRBD1; CDR3 protein: CASSHGAGGNYGYTF; CDR3 DNA: TGCGCCAGCAGCCACGGGGCAGGGGGTAACTATGGCTACACCTTC
clone size: few; V gene: TRBV27; J gene: TRBJ2-1; D gene: .; CDR3 protein: CASSLKGGGKNEQFF; CDR3 DNA: TGTGCCAGCAGCCTTAAGGGGGGGGGCAAAAATGAGCAGTTCTTC
clone size: .; V gene: TRBV2; J gene: TRBJ1-1; D gene: TRBD1; CDR3 protein: CASREKGALEAFF; CDR3 DNA: TGTGCCAGCAGGGAAAAGGGGGCCCTTGAAGCTTTCTTT
clone size: .; V gene: TRBV10-1; J gene: TRBJ2-3; D gene: TRBD2; CDR3 protein: CASMRAGESTDTQYF; CDR3 DNA: TGCGCCAGCATGAGGGCGGGAGAGAGCACAGATACGCAGTATTTT
clone size: .; V gene: TRBV20-1; J gene: TRBJ2-1; D gene: TRBD2; CDR3 protein: CSARAGGVYEQFF; CDR3 DNA: TGCAGTGCTAGGGCGGGAGGGGTTTATGAGCAGTTCTTC
clone size: once; V gene: TRBV12-3/TRBV12-4; J gene: TRBJ1-2; D gene: .; CDR3 protein: CASSSRSHTRGYGYTF; CDR3 DNA: TGTGCCAGCAGTTCCCGGTCCCACACAAGGGGCTATGGCTACACCTTC
clone size: few; V gene: TRBV21-1; J gene: TRBJ2-1; D gene: .; CDR3 protein: CASTTIAFYNEQFF; CDR3 DNA: TGTGCCAGCACCACGATAGCGTTTTACAATGAGCAGTTCTTC
clone size: few; V gene: TRBV10-3; J gene: TRBJ2-5; D gene: .; CDR3 protein: CAISSAGTQETQYF; CDR3 DNA: TGTGCCATCAGCTCAGCTGGGACCCAAGAGACCCAGTACTTC
clone size: few; V gene: TRBV29-1; J gene: TRBJ2-7; D gene: .; CDR3 protein: CSALGGIYEQYF; CDR3 DNA: TGCAGCGCCCTCGGTGGGATCTACGAGCAGTACTTC
clone size: once; V gene: TRBV7-2; J gene: TRBJ2-3; D gene: TRBD2; CDR3 protein: CASSLRQASGSSEDTQYF; CDR3 DNA: TGTGCCAGCAGCTTAAGGCAGGCTAGCGGGAGTTCAGAGGATACGCAGTATTTT
clone size: .; V gene: TRBV28; J gene: TRBJ1-3; D gene: .; CDR3 protein: CASSLGALGGNTIYF; CDR3 DNA: TGTGCCAGCAGTTTAGGGGCGTTGGGTGGAAACACCATATATTTT
clone size: .; V gene: TRBV5-1; J gene: TRBJ2-7; D gene: .; CDR3 protein: CAIPNDRTYYEQYF; CDR3 DNA: TGCGCCATCCCAAACGACAGGACGTACTACGAGCAGTACTTC
clone size: .; V gene: TRBV4-1; J gene: TRBJ2-7; D gene: TRBD2; CDR3 protein: CASSQEASGVWEQYF; CDR3 DNA: TGCGCCAGCAGCCAAGAGGCTAGCGGGGTTTGGGAGCAGTACTTC
clone size: few; V gene: TRBV15; J gene: TRBJ2-2; D gene: .; CDR3 protein: CATTLGLNTGELFF; CDR3 DNA: TGTGCTACCACTCTCGGACTGAACACCGGGGAGCTGTTTTTT
clone size: few; V gene: TRBV3-1; J gene: TRBJ2-5; D gene: TRBD2; CDR3 protein: CASNLGLAGVETQYF; CDR3 DNA: TGTGCCAGCAACTTGGGACTAGCGGGAGTAGAGACCCAGTACTTC
clone size: .; V gene: TRBV6-5; J gene: TRBJ2-5; D gene: TRBD2; CDR3 protein: CASRTPGLAGSNEQYF; CDR3 DNA: TGTGCCAGCAGGACCCCGGGACTAGCGGGAAGTAATGAGCAGTACTTC
clone size: few; V gene: TRBV6-5; J gene: TRBJ2-7; D gene: TRBD2; CDR3 protein: CASSYSGASGNYEQYF; CDR3 DNA: TGTGCCAGCAGTTACTCTGGGGCTAGCGGCAACTACGAGCAGTACTTC
clone size: .; V gene: TRBV5-1; J gene: TRBJ1-5; D gene: .; CDR3 protein: CASSLEGMTSQPQHF; CDR3 DNA: TGCGCCAGCAGCTTGGAGGGAATGACTAGTCAGCCCCAGCATTTT
clone size: .; V gene: TRBV18; J gene: TRBJ1-5; D gene: TRBD1; CDR3 protein: CASSSGQGGDQPQHF; CDR3 DNA: TGTGCCAGCTCAAGCGGACAGGGTGGTGACCAGCCCCAGCATTTT
clone size: .; V gene: TRBV20-1; J gene: TRBJ2-5; D gene: .; CDR3 protein: CSARGGLTYNEQYF; CDR3 DNA: TGCAGTGCCAGGGGCGGGCTGACGTACAATGAGCAGTACTTC
clone size: .; V gene: TRBV12-3/TRBV12-4; J gene: TRBJ2-1; D gene: TRBD2; CDR3 protein: CASSSPSRGSSYNEQFF; CDR3 DNA: TGTGCCAGCAGTTCCCCCTCGCGGGGGAGCTCCTACAATGAGCAGTTCTTC
clone size: .; V gene: TRBV12-3/TRBV12-4; J gene: TRBJ2-1; D gene: .; CDR3 protein: CASSLAPGTPGANEQFF; CDR3 DNA: TGTGCCAGCAGTTTAGCTCCCGGGACCCCAGGTGCAAATGAGCAGTTCTTC
clone size: .; V gene: TRBV9; J gene: TRBJ1-2; D gene: .; CDR3 protein: CASSVIRGVNGYTF; CDR3 DNA: TGTGCCAGCAGCGTAATACGAGGGGTTAATGGCTACACCTTC
clone size: .; V gene: TRBV6-6; J gene: TRBJ1-2; D gene: TRBD1; CDR3 protein: CASTSGQGEGYYGYTF; CDR3 DNA: TGTGCCAGCACCTCCGGACAGGGCGAGGGGTACTATGGCTACACCTTC
clone size: .; V gene: TRBV29-1; J gene: TRBJ2-5; D gene: TRBD1; CDR3 protein: CSWRAGGWETQYF; CDR3 DNA: TGCAGTTGGAGGGCAGGGGGCTGGGAGACCCAGTACTTC
clone size: few; V gene: TRBV29-1; J gene: TRBJ2-1; D gene: TRBD2; CDR3 protein: CSVGSSGYNEQFF; CDR3 DNA: TGCAGCGTTGGGTCTAGCGGGTACAATGAGCAGTTCTTC
clone size: .; V gene: TRBV20-1; J gene: TRBJ2-5; D gene: TRBD2; CDR3 protein: CSAHGTSGNQETQYF; CDR3 DNA: TGCAGTGCTCACGGGACTAGCGGCAACCAAGAGACCCAGTACTTC
clone size: few; V gene: TRBV10-3; J gene: TRBJ2-1; D gene: .; CDR3 protein: CAISESMTNGEQFF; CDR3 DNA: TGTGCCATCAGTGAGTCGATGACTAACGGTGAGCAGTTCTTC
clone size: few; V gene: TRBV29-1; J gene: TRBJ2-7; D gene: .; CDR3 protein: CSVVSRTNYEQYF; CDR3 DNA: TGCAGCGTTGTGTCTAGAACCAACTACGAGCAGTACTTC
clone size: few; V gene: TRBV9; J gene: TRBJ2-7; D gene: TRBD2; CDR3 protein: CASSVGPGGLTQWHEQYF; CDR3 DNA: TGTGCCAGCAGCGTAGGTCCGGGAGGGCTCACCCAGTGGCACGAGCAGTACTTC
clone size: few; V gene: TRBV18; J gene: TRBJ2-5; D gene: TRBD2; CDR3 protein: CASSPLAGPTHNEQYF; CDR3 DNA: TGTGCCAGCTCACCACTAGCGGGGCCGACGCACAATGAGCAGTACTTC
clone size: .; V gene: TRBV3-1; J gene: TRBJ2-1; D gene: .; CDR3 protein: CASSYSPGASSYNEQFF; CDR3 DNA: TGTGCCAGCAGCTACTCGCCAGGGGCAAGCTCCTACAATGAGCAGTTCTTC
clone size: .; V gene: TRBV20-1; J gene: TRBJ2-3; D gene: .; CDR3 protein: CSAPPSSREPTQYF; CDR3 DNA: TGCAGTGCCCCCCCGTCGTCTAGAGAACCTACGCAGTATTTT
clone size: few; V gene: TRBV25-1; J gene: TRBJ1-6; D gene: .; CDR3 protein: CASRKIGDSPLHF; CDR3 DNA: TGTGCCAGCAGGAAGATAGGGGATTCACCCCTCCACTTT
clone size: .; V gene: TRBV9; J gene: TRBJ1-2; D gene: .; CDR3 protein: CASSVAEFNYGYTF; CDR3 DNA: TGTGCCAGCAGCGTAGCGGAATTTAACTATGGCTACACCTTC
clone size: many; V gene: TRBV29-1; J gene: TRBJ2-1; D gene: TRBD2; CDR3 protein: CTVIREGHNEQFF; CDR3 DNA: TGCACCGTAATCCGGGAGGGCCACAATGAGCAGTTCTTC
clone size: few; V gene: TRBV6-5; J gene: TRBJ1-1; D gene: .; CDR3 protein: CASSTGSNTEAFF; CDR3 DNA: TGTGCCAGCAGTACAGGGTCGAACACTGAAGCTTTCTTT
clone size: .; V gene: TRBV20-1; J gene: TRBJ1-4; D gene: .; CDR3 protein: CSAEQREKLFF; CDR3 DNA: TGCAGTGCTGAGCAACGGGAAAAACTGTTTTTT
clone size: .; V gene: TRBV7-9; J gene: TRBJ2-1; D gene: TRBD1; CDR3 protein: CASLGQGFDEQFF; CDR3 DNA: TGTGCCAGCCTAGGACAGGGGTTTGATGAGCAGTTCTTC
clone size: few; V gene: TRBV5-1; J gene: TRBJ2-3; D gene: TRBD2; CDR3 protein: CASSPRLAGAVDTQYF; CDR3 DNA: TGCGCCAGCAGCCCGCGACTAGCGGGGGCGGTAGATACGCAGTATTTT
clone size: .; V gene: TRBV6-6; J gene: TRBJ2-7; D gene: TRBD2; CDR3 protein: CASSSGGVGYEQYF; CDR3 DNA: TGTGCCAGCTCAAGCGGGGGGGTGGGCTACGAGCAGTACTTC
clone size: many; V gene: TRBV4-1; J gene: TRBJ2-5; D gene: .; CDR3 protein: CASSQDIGAPFQETQYF; CDR3 DNA: TGCGCCAGCAGCCAAGATATAGGGGCGCCATTCCAAGAGACCCAGTACTTC
clone size: .; V gene: TRBV5-6; J gene: TRBJ2-5; D gene: TRBD2; CDR3 protein: CASSLLTSGSVNEQYF; CDR3 DNA: TGTGCCAGCAGCTTGTTGACTAGCGGGAGTGTCAATGAGCAGTACTTC
clone size: few; V gene: TRBV6-6; J gene: TRBJ2-7; D gene: TRBD1; CDR3 protein: CASSYSWDRGLNEQYF; CDR3 DNA: TGTGCCAGCAGTTACTCGTGGGACAGGGGTTTAAACGAGCAGTACTTC
clone size: .; V gene: TRBV25-1; J gene: TRBJ2-1; D gene: .; CDR3 protein: CASFGSRGEQFF; CDR3 DNA: TGTGCCAGCTTTGGGTCACGGGGCGAGCAGTTCTTC
clone size: .; V gene: TRBV20-1; J gene: TRBJ2-3; D gene: .; CDR3 protein: CSAYSADTQYF; CDR3 DNA: TGCAGTGCCTATAGCGCAGATACGCAGTATTTT
clone size: few; V gene: TRBV28; J gene: TRBJ1-6; D gene: TRBD1; CDR3 protein: CASSINRINRGINSPLHF; CDR3 DNA: TGTGCCAGCAGCATCAACCGAATTAACAGGGGGATCAATTCACCCCTCCACTTT